The T cell receptor (beta chain) described here comes from a study of blood T cell repertoires in COVID-19. Study as a whole: Whether acute or convalescent, the COVID-19 samples came from the United States, Italy and Spain. Sample material is recorded as cDNA or gDNA derived from T cells, B-cell-depleted T cells, or PBMCs.

Only a few counts were recorded for this clone. The CDR3 loop spans 15 amino acids. Germline V gives CDR1 MNHEY, CDR2 SVGAGI. V shed 3 bases and J shed 2 bases, with 11 bases lying between them. Methods used by the authors: Amplification of reference gene primers provided the estimated nucleated cell counts. Produced via immunoSEQ multiplex PCR; TCRdb's table is partial and in-frame only. Clonal size and the V and J genes are those of that table, whereas D and trimming came from the DNA. The table has about 250,000 clones, around 88% seen once. It was during active infection that Seattle patients were enrolled and then longitudinally followed.

The J gene is TRBJ2-1, the V gene TRBV6-5; tentative D call: TRBD1 (5 bases). Sequenced sample: peripheral blood. This sequence originates from a woman older than 75 with COVID-19, enrolled during active disease. In DNA, the CDR3 is TGTGCCAGCAGTTATGCAGGGTGGACCTACAATGAGCAGTTCTTC. Amino acid sequence: CASSYAGWTYNEQFF.